These 27 T cell receptor beta chains were sequenced from one sample in a study of blood T cells in healthy people across ages. Sample-barcoded 5' priming and a J-beta primer mix drove a second PCR of about 7 to 11 cycles. MiXCR was run by TCRdb on the 5' RACE reads, yielding one entry per CDR3 protein. The profile shows about 670,000 distinct CDR3 sequences, over 40% of them singletons. Specimen: blood. The receptors here all came from a woman older than 75 in good health.

V is TRBV10-3 and J is TRBJ2-2; a possible D gene is TRBD1 (5 bases). Trimming took off 6 bases at V and 8 bases at J, with 22 bases between the two ends. Germline assignment: CDR1 ENHRY and CDR2 SYGVKD. This CDR3 region has 16 residues. The DNA of the CDR3 is TGTGCCATCAGCGAGGTACCGACAGAGACGAATGGGGAGCTGTTTTTT. Encoded protein: CAISEVPTETNGELFF.

The chain recombines TRBV20-1 with TRBJ2-1; tentative D call: TRBD1 (6 bases). Germline-derived CDR1 and CDR2 are DFQATT and SNEGSKA (reference sequence). This CDR3 is built from 13 residues. The V gene lost 6 bases and the J gene lost 8 bases, with 17 bases spanning the gap. This CDR3 reads CSASEGQVYEQFF. The CDR3 bases are TGCAGTGCCTCAGAGGGACAAGTCTATGAGCAGTTCTTC.

The chain uses TRBV13 and TRBJ2-1; the D is unclear. Germline loops: CDR1 PRHDT, CDR2 FYEKMQ (reference sequence). V lost 5 bases and J lost 9, with 14 bases in between. The CDR3 has 13 amino acids. The CDR3 is CASSPRRVSEQFF. The CDR3 DNA reads TGTGCCAGCAGCCCCCGACGGGTTAGTGAGCAGTTCTTC.

The V gene is TRBV19, the J gene TRBJ2-1, with D perhaps TRBD1 or TRBD2 (5 bases each). Trimming stripped 4 bases from V and 6 bases from J, with 10 bases between. CDR3 length: 13 residues. Germline values: CDR1 LNHDA, CDR2 SQIVND (reference sequence). CDR3 nucleotides: TGTGCCAGTAGTAGACAGAGGGCCAATGAGCAGTTCTTC. The encoded protein is CASSRQRANEQFF. The variable domain in full, with the rest retrieved from reference TRBV19 and TRBJ2-1, is DGGITQSPKYLFRKEGQNVTLSCEQNLNHDAMYWYRQDPGQGLRLIYYSQIVNDFQKGDIAEGYSVSREKKESFPLTVTSAQKNPTAFYLCASSRQRANEQFFGPGTRLTVL.

This chain joins TRBV4-2 and TRBJ1-4, with D tentatively TRBD1 (6 bases). This CDR3 contains 16 residues. Between the trimmed V and J ends, which lost 4 bases and 8 bases, there was a span of 20 bases. In germline, CDR1 is LGHNA, CDR2 YNFKEQ. The CDR3 sequence is CASSPGAQRGKEKLFF. CDR3 nucleotide sequence: TGTGCCAGCAGCCCGGGGGCCCAGAGAGGTAAAGAAAAACTGTTTTTT.

This chain joins TRBV12-3 or TRBV12-4 and TRBJ2-7; 8 nucleotides match TRBD1. The V and J ends lost 8 bases and 4 bases, in that order; junction bases with no gene match: 13. There are 15 residues in the CDR3. The CDR3 DNA is TGTGCCAGCGGATCACTTAGCAGGGGGCTTTACGAGCAGTACTTC. This codes for CASGSLSRGLYEQYF.

This chain uses TRBV12-3 or TRBV12-4 with TRBJ2-1; TRBD2 aligns across 16 bases. Trimming cost V 0 bases and J 7 bases; bases outside gene matches: 9. CDR3 size: 19 residues. The CDR3 is CASSLATGTSGRAVNEQFF. Written as DNA, the CDR3 is TGTGCCAGCAGTTTAGCTACCGGGACTAGCGGGAGGGCTGTAAATGAGCAGTTCTTC.

This clonotype was detected ten times or more. The chain employs TRBV11-2 and TRBJ2-3; 7 bases map to TRBD2. The CDR3 has 19 amino acids. The V gene's germline CDR1 is SGHAT and CDR2 FQNNGV. The ends lost 1 base at V and 1 base at J; junction bases unmatched: 14. The CDR3, as DNA: TGTGCCAGCAGCTTAGGAACAACCATCCGGGACTATCGCACAGATACGCAGTATTTT. Amino acids: CASSLGTTIRDYRTDTQYF.

CDR3 region: CAASGEGAAGELFF. CDR3 in DNA: TGCGCCGCCTCCGGCGAGGGTGCGGCCGGGGAGCTGTTTTTT. The chain couples TRBV5-1 to TRBJ2-2, with a weak D call TRBD2 (5 bases). V lost 10 bases, J lost 6 bases, and 19 bases lay in between. The CDR3 is made up of 14 amino acids. Germline V CDR1 and CDR2: SGHRS, YFSETQ.

Notes on this clonotype: A read error may produce the germline difference seen at one junction end. The chain recombines TRBV12-3 or TRBV12-4 with TRBJ2-1, with TRBD2 matching 15 bases. The CDR3 loop spans 19 amino acids. For the CDR3, the DNA is TGCGCCAGCAGCCCCGGACTAGCGGGAGGGCCTGGTTCTATGAATGAGCAGTTCTTC. Translation: CASSPGLAGGPGSMNEQFF.

This clonotype was picked up many times. The chain couples TRBV7-9 to TRBJ1-2; unclear D gene. V dropped 0 bases and J dropped 8 bases, with 7 bases sitting between them. The CDR3 is 12 residues long. Germline lookup yields CDR1 SEHNR and CDR2 FQNEAQ (reference sequence). The CDR3 here is CASSLAPNGYTF. The CDR3 nucleotides read TGTGCCAGCAGCTTAGCTCCCAACGGCTACACCTTC.

V and J are TRBV5-1 and TRBJ2-5; tentatively, D is TRBD2 (6 bases). V lost 3 bases and J lost 2, with 11 bases in between. CDR1 and CDR2 from the germline V gene are SGHRS and YFSETQ. The CDR3 has 14 amino acids. CDR3 sequence: CASSSGDVQETQYF. Here the CDR3 DNA reads TGCGCCAGCAGCTCGGGGGACGTTCAAGAGACCCAGTACTTC.

The sample holds one count of this clonotype. The V gene is TRBV27, the J gene TRBJ2-7, with D maybe TRBD1 (6 bases). The CDR3 consists of 14 residues. Trimming stripped 5 bases from V and 6 bases from J, with 17 bases between. Germline V gene data show CDR1 as MNHEY and CDR2 as SMNVEV (reference sequence). CDR3 DNA sequence: TGTGCCAGCAGTCGTACAGGGATCGGAAGCGAGCAGTACTTC. It yields the protein CASSRTGIGSEQYF.

The genes are TRBV28 and TRBJ1-4; D is perhaps TRBD1 (6 bases). The CDR3 has 14 amino acids. Per the germline V gene, CDR1 is MDHEN and CDR2 is SYDVKM. The germline V and J ends were trimmed by 5 bases and 7 bases, with 14 bases remaining between them. The CDR3 protein is CASSLGGAREKLFF. The CDR3 DNA is TGTGCCAGCAGTCTGGGGGGGGCGCGTGAAAAACTGTTTTTT.

This clonotype was observed at least ten times. V is TRBV10-3 and J is TRBJ2-1, with 7 bases lining up with TRBD2. The CDR3 extends over 15 amino acids. V shed 6 bases, J shed 5 bases, and the junction held 10 bases outside the gene matches. In germline, CDR1 is ENHRY, CDR2 SYGVKD. CDR3 sequence reads: CAISPRTGTNNEQFF. The CDR3, as DNA: TGTGCCATCAGCCCCAGAACCGGGACTAACAATGAGCAGTTCTTC.

The chain uses TRBV5-1 and TRBJ1-1; D ambiguous. The germline V and J ends were trimmed by 4 bases and 2 bases, with 12 bases remaining between them. The CDR3 runs to 14 residues. Germline-derived CDR1 and CDR2 are SGHRS and YFSETQ. The CDR3 here is CASSVVLGNTEAFF. In DNA form, the CDR3 reads TGCGCCAGCAGCGTGGTACTGGGTAACACTGAAGCTTTCTTT.

The chain combines TRBV6-6 with TRBJ2-4; possibly TRBD2 for D (6 bases). Germline V gives CDR1 MNHNY, CDR2 SVGAGI (reference sequence). V was shortened by 6 bases and J by 9 bases, with 18 bases between the two germline ends. This CDR3 has 14 residues. For the CDR3, the DNA is TGTGCCAGCAGCACGGGTGGAGGGAAAGGCATTCAGTACTTC. Its protein is CASSTGGGKGIQYF.

As concerns this clonotype: A read error may account for a junction end that differs from germline. The chain recombines TRBV9 with TRBJ1-4; 8 nucleotides align to TRBD1. Germline CDR1 and CDR2: SGDLS and YYNGEE. The CDR3 loop spans 15 amino acids. CDR3 DNA: TGTGCCAGCAGCGTCGGGGGACAGGTTAATGAAAGACTGTTTTTT. Translated, it gives CASSVGGQVNERLFF.

The chain is built from TRBV27 and TRBJ1-6, with TRBD1 identical over 7 bases. The V and J ends lost 7 bases and 7 bases, in that order; junction bases with no gene match: 7. The CDR3 is 14 amino acids. Germline V gives CDR1 MNHEY, CDR2 SMNVEV (reference sequence). CDR3 sequence (DNA): TGTGCCAGCAATGGGGGGACAGCGAATTCACCCCTCCACTTT. This encodes CASNGGTANSPLHF.

This clonotype was recorded only once. J is TRBJ2-7 and V is TRBV28, with 10 bases that match TRBD2. In germline, CDR1 is MDHEN, CDR2 SYDVKM. The V and J ends lost 5 bases and 6 bases, in that order; junction bases with no gene match: 10. This CDR3 spans 15 amino acids. The CDR3 reads CASSPSGGQFAEQYF. CDR3 bases: TGTGCCAGCAGTCCTAGCGGGGGCCAGTTCGCCGAGCAGTACTTC.

A remark on this clonotype: A single base separates this from a much larger clone, so it may be a read error. The chain is built from TRBV7-9 and TRBJ2-3; D uncertain. Germline CDR1 reads SEHNR; CDR2 reads FQNEAQ (reference sequence). This CDR3 has 16 amino acids. The CDR3 DNA reads TGTGCCAGCAGCTTAGAAGATGCGACTCTCACAGCTACGCAGTATTTT. It specifies CASSLEDATLTATQYF. The whole variable domain, filled in from reference TRBV7-9 and TRBJ2-3, reads DTGVSQNPRHKITKRGQNVTFRCDPISEHNRLYWYRQTLGQGPEFLTYFQNEAQLEKSRLLSDRFSAERPKGSFSTLEIQRTEQGDSAMYLCASSLEDATLTATQYFGPGTRLTVL.

This chain uses TRBV21-1 with TRBJ2-4; the table's TRBD1 call for D was not verified on the DNA. TRBV21-1 is marked as a pseudogene. This CDR3 has 15 residues. For the CDR3, the DNA is TGTGCCAGCAGCACAGGGACAGGTGAAAAAAACATTCAGTACTTC. Its translation: CASSTGTGEKNIQYF.

This chain joins TRBV6-1 and TRBJ2-7; 7 bases are a match to TRBD1. The length of the CDR3 is 17 residues. CDR1 is MNHNS and CDR2 is SASEGT in the germline V gene. Trimming removed 5 bases from V and 3 bases from J; junction bases left unmatched: 16. The CDR3 loop reads CASSKTRQGTGDYEQYF. CDR3 nucleotide sequence: TGTGCCAGCAGTAAAACACGACAGGGAACCGGGGACTACGAGCAGTACTTC.

Turning to this clonotype: A much larger clone differs from this one at a single base, so this may be a read error. This chain links TRBV7-2 with TRBJ2-5, with unresolved D. The CDR3 length is 14 residues. The germline CDR1 and CDR2 sequences are SGHTA and FQGNSA. This CDR3 is CANSQNPRSETQYF. The CDR3 region has the DNA TGTGCCAACAGCCAGAATCCTAGGAGCGAGACCCAGTACTTC.

A word on this clonotype: Just one base apart from a much larger clone, this may be a read error. This chain uses TRBV6-6 with TRBJ2-7; TRBD1 is a possible D gene (7 bases). CDR1 MNHNY and CDR2 SVGAGI come from the germline V gene (reference sequence). The CDR3 length is 13 residues. Between the trimmed V and J ends, which lost 7 bases and 9 bases, there was a span of 19 bases. The CDR3 region has the DNA TGTGCCAGCAATTCACAGGGGATGGGGGGGCAGTACTTC. Amino acid sequence: CASNSQGMGGQYF.

The table lists this clonotype with a few counts. With a much larger clone just one base away, this may be a read error. The chain carries TRBV30 and TRBJ2-7; D not certain. Trimming left V 3 bases short and J 6 bases short, with 6 bases between. The CDR3 spans 10 residues. Germline V gene sequence: CDR1 GTSNPN, CDR2 SVGIG (reference sequence). The DNA for the CDR3 is TGTGCCTGGAGCTTCTGCGAGCAGTACTTC. This codes for CAWSFCEQYF.

The chain uses TRBV6-1 and TRBJ2-7; D perhaps matches TRBD1 (6 bases). The CDR3 consists of 13 residues. Trimming left V 5 bases short and J 3 bases short, with 11 bases between. CDR1 and CDR2 (germline): MNHNS, SASEGT. The CDR3 DNA reads TGTGCCAGCAGTAACAGGGATCTCTACGAGCAGTACTTC. Amino acids: CASSNRDLYEQYF.